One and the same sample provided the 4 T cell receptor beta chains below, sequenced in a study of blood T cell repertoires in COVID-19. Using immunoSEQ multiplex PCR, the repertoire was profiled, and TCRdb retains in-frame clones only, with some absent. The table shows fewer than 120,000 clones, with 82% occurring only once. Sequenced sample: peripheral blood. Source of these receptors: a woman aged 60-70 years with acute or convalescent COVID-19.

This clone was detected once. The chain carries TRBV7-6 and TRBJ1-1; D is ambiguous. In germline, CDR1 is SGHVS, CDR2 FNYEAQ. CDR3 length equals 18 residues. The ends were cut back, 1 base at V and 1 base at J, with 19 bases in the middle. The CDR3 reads CASSLETIQRARNTEAFF. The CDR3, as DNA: TGTGCCAGCAGCTTAGAAACCATTCAGCGAGCGCGGAACACTGAAGCTTTCTTT.

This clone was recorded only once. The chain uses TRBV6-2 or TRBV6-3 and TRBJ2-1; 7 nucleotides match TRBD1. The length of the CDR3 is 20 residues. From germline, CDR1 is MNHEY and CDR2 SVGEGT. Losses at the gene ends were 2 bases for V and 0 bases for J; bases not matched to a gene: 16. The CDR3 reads CASSYELGGSRSSSYNEQFF. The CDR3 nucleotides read TGTGCCAGCAGTTACGAGCTAGGGGGCTCCCGGAGTAGCTCCTACAATGAGCAGTTCTTC.

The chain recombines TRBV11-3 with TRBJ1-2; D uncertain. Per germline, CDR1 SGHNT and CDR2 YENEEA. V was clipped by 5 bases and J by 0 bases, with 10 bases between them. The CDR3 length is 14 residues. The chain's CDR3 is CASSGHVTNYGYTF. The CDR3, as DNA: TGTGCCAGCAGCGGCCACGTAACTAACTATGGCTACACCTTC.

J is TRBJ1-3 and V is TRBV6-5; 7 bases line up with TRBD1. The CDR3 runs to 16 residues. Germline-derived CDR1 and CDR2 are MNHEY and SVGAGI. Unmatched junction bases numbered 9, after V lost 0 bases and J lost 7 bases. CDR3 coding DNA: TGTGCCAGCAGTTACTCGAGCGGAAGCAGGGGGAACACCATATATTTT. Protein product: CASSYSSGSRGNTIYF.